This passage covers 20 T cell receptor beta chains from one sample sequenced in a study of response to subunit inactivated influenza vaccine. TCRdb passed the RT-PCR reads through MiXCR, listing each CDR3 protein once. This table has about 650,000 distinct CDR3 sequences, 15% to 18% appearing once. The specimen was PBMCs from blood, collected about 13 days after vaccination. Every receptor here comes from a man between 50 and 59 years old who received an inactivated influenza vaccine.

The genes are TRBV4-2 and TRBJ2-2, with a weak D call TRBD2 (5 bases). Germline CDR1 and CDR2: LGHNA and YNFKEQ. Trimming stripped 1 base from V and 9 bases from J, with 12 bases between. This CDR3 comprises 14 residues. For the CDR3, the DNA is TGTGCCAGCAGCCAAGGGACTTCAGCTCGGGAGCTGTTTTTT. Translation: CASSQGTSARELFF.

This rearrangement joins TRBV6-2 or TRBV6-3 to TRBJ1-5; 8 bases align to TRBD1. CDR1 is MNHEY, CDR2 SVGEGT, per germline. J gave up 2 bases and V 6 bases, and 6 bases lay outside the gene matches. The CDR3 totals 15 residues. The CDR3 is CASRPDRAGNQPQHF. The DNA for the CDR3 is TGTGCCAGCAGACCGGACAGGGCGGGCAATCAGCCCCAGCATTTT.

This chain joins TRBV14 and TRBJ2-7; 10 nucleotides align to TRBD1. V lost 2 bases and J lost 3; bases outside the gene matches: 10. The CDR3 loop spans 17 amino acids. Germline loops: CDR1 SGHDN, CDR2 FVKESK. CDR3 DNA: TGTGCCAGCAGCCAACAACCGGGACAGGGGCACCTCTACGAGCAGTACTTC. It translates to CASSQQPGQGHLYEQYF.

This clonotype was detected a few times. The CDR3 nucleotides are TGTGCCACTCACAAAATGGGGAGGACGGACGGGGAGCTGTTTTTT. It translates to CATHKMGRTDGELFF. The chain recombines TRBV12-3 or TRBV12-4 with TRBJ2-2; D is perhaps TRBD2 (6 bases). The CDR3 spans 15 residues. The germline V and J ends were trimmed by 10 bases and 7 bases, with 22 bases remaining between them.

This clonotype has more than one count but fewer than ten. The CDR3: CASSRMLAVSNEQFF. The CDR3 nucleotides read TGTGCCAGCAGCCGAATGCTAGCGGTCAGCAATGAGCAGTTCTTC. The rearrangement links TRBV7-8 to TRBJ2-1; 7 bases are shared with TRBD2. Trimming removed 5 bases from V and 6 bases from J; junction bases left unmatched: 10. This CDR3 spans 15 amino acids. Germline CDR1 is SGHVS and CDR2 is FQNEAQ.

The CDR3 nucleotides are TGTGCCAGCAGTTTTGGCCGACGTAGGGATTACGAGCAGTACTTC. Translation gives CASSFGRRRDYEQYF. The chain joins TRBV28 to TRBJ2-7, with unresolved D. The germline gives CDR1 MDHEN, CDR2 SYDVKM. CDR3 size: 15 residues. Trimming cost V 3 bases and J 4 bases, with 16 bases left between them.

There are a few counts of this clonotype. The V gene is TRBV28, the J gene TRBJ2-5; D is ambiguous. V shed 6 bases and J shed 4 bases, with 12 bases lying between them. Germline values: CDR1 MDHEN, CDR2 SYDVKM. The CDR3 contains 13 residues. CDR3 DNA: TGTGCCAGCAGCCACCACAAGGTAGAGACCCAGTACTTC. Translation gives CASSHHKVETQYF.

This rearrangement joins TRBV6-2 or TRBV6-3 to TRBJ2-2; no definite D call. Per germline, CDR1 MNHEY and CDR2 SVGEGT. There are 13 residues in the CDR3. V lost 2 bases and J 5 bases, leaving 6 bases between the germline ends. As DNA, the CDR3 is TGTGCCAGCAGTTACCTTTGGACCGGGGAGCTGTTTTTT. It yields the protein CASSYLWTGELFF.

The chain combines TRBV11-2 with TRBJ1-6; 7 nucleotides align to TRBD1. This CDR3 contains 15 residues. CDR1 and CDR2 (germline): SGHAT, FQNNGV. V shed 6 bases, J shed 10 bases, and the junction held 12 bases outside the gene matches. The CDR3 region is CASRGFAQGDSPLHF. CDR3 bases: TGTGCCAGCAGGGGGTTTGCGCAGGGGGACTCACCCCTCCACTTT.

The chain is built from TRBV28 and TRBJ2-1; TRBD2 matches at 8 bases. The length of the CDR3 is 15 residues. V was pared by 5 bases and J by 4 bases, with 7 bases of the junction left unmatched. Germline loops: CDR1 MDHEN, CDR2 SYDVKM. CDR3 sequence: CASSLPRGGYNEQFF. The CDR3 region has the DNA TGTGCCAGCAGTCTCCCCCGGGGGGGATACAATGAGCAGTTCTTC.

This clonotype showed up just a few times. This CDR3 reads CASSPQGIETQYF. The CDR3 DNA reads TGCGCCAGCAGCCCCCAGGGCATCGAGACCCAGTACTTC. V is TRBV5-1 and J is TRBJ2-5; perhaps TRBD1 as D (5 bases). There are 13 residues in the CDR3. CDR1 and CDR2 (germline): SGHRS, YFSETQ. Trimming pared 4 bases from V and 5 bases from J, leaving 12 bases between. The whole variable domain, filled in from reference TRBV5-1 and TRBJ2-5, reads KAGVTQTPRYLIKTRGQQVTLSCSPISGHRSVSWYQQTPGQGLQFLFEYFSETQRNKGNFPGRFSGRQFSNSRSEMNVSTLELGDSALYLCASSPQGIETQYFGPGTRLLVL.

The V and J genes are TRBV20-1 and TRBJ1-4; D may be TRBD1 (6 bases). Trimming pared 0 bases from V and 0 bases from J, leaving 14 bases between. The CDR3 length is 17 residues. From germline, CDR1 is DFQATT and CDR2 SNEGSKA (reference sequence). DNA of the CDR3: TGCAGTGCTAGAGATGGGGGCAGGGGAACAACTAATGAAAAACTGTTTTTT. Translated, it gives CSARDGGRGTTNEKLFF.

This clonotype has a handful of counts. A read error is possible here, since a much larger clone lies one base away. The chain combines TRBV7-8 with TRBJ1-2, with D possibly being TRBD1 (5 bases). The length of the CDR3 is 13 residues. Trimming took 5 bases from V and 2 from J, leaving 9 bases between them. The germline V gene has CDR1 SGHVS and CDR2 FQNEAQ. This CDR3 reads CASSAGRNYGYTF. For the CDR3, the DNA is TGTGCCAGCAGCGCAGGGCGGAACTATGGCTACACCTTC.

In its sample, this clonotype was seen a few times. The CDR3 is CASSLVGRANSPLHF. In DNA, the CDR3 is TGTGCCAGCAGCTTGGTGGGCAGGGCGAATTCACCCCTCCACTTT. The chain employs TRBV7-2 and TRBJ1-6, with D tentatively TRBD1 (5 bases). Germline V CDR1 and CDR2: SGHTA, FQGNSA. Trimming shortened V by 3 bases and J by 7 bases, and 13 bases separated the two germline ends. The CDR3 covers 15 residues.

As for this clonotype: Its ends do not fully match the called genes, so a read error is possible. This chain links TRBV29-1 with TRBJ2-1; 12 bases match TRBD1. Germline V CDR1 and CDR2: SQVTM, ANQGSEA. The CDR3 is 14 amino acids. The CDR3 region is CSVEGGTGGVEQFF. CDR3 sequence (DNA): TGCAGCGTCGAAGGGGGGACAGGGGGCGTTGAGCAGTTCTTC.

The chain employs TRBV2 and TRBJ1-2, with 8 positions matching TRBD1. Trimming took 6 bases from V and 4 from J; bases not matched to a gene: 10. The germline CDR1 and CDR2 sequences are SNHLY and FYNNEI. There are 15 residues in the CDR3. The CDR3 spells CASRADRGPGYGYTF. In nucleotides, the CDR3 is TGTGCCAGCAGGGCCGACAGGGGTCCCGGCTATGGCTACACCTTC.

With regard to this clonotype: At one boundary the junction diverges from the germline segment, which might be a read error. The CDR3, as DNA: TGTGCCAGCAGTTTAGCAGACAGGGGAAATGGCCACACCTTC. Its protein product is CASSLADRGNGHTF. The chain links TRBV12-3 or TRBV12-4 to TRBJ1-2; 8 bases fit TRBD1. The CDR3 runs 14 residues.

The chain combines TRBV29-1 with TRBJ2-7, with TRBD2 matching 7 bases. The V segment lost 4 bases and the J segment 9 bases; nucleotides outside the gene matches: 12. The CDR3 extends over 13 amino acids. Germline V gene data show CDR1 as SQVTM and CDR2 as ANQGSEA. The CDR3 spells CSVGGLSQSRQYF. The CDR3 nucleotides read TGCAGCGTTGGGGGACTAAGCCAATCGAGGCAGTACTTC.

This clonotype occurred many times. The genes are TRBV5-6 and TRBJ2-1; TRBD2 agrees at 9 bases. V was pared by 1 base and J by 2 bases, with 1 base of the junction left unmatched. The germline gives CDR1 SGHDT, CDR2 YYEEEE. CDR3 size: 15 residues. CDR3 amino acids: CASSLPSGAYNEQFF. The CDR3 nucleotides are TGTGCCAGCAGCTTGCCTAGCGGGGCCTACAATGAGCAGTTCTTC.

This chain links TRBV20-1 with TRBJ2-1; 9 nucleotides agree with TRBD2. The CDR3 is 14 amino acids. The V segment lost 1 base and the J segment 10 bases; nucleotides outside the gene matches: 8. Germline-derived CDR1 and CDR2 are DFQATT and SNEGSKA (reference sequence). CDR3 nucleotide sequence: TGCAGTGCTAGAGTGGGTCTAGCGGGGACCGAGCAGTTCTTC. This sequence encodes CSARVGLAGTEQFF.